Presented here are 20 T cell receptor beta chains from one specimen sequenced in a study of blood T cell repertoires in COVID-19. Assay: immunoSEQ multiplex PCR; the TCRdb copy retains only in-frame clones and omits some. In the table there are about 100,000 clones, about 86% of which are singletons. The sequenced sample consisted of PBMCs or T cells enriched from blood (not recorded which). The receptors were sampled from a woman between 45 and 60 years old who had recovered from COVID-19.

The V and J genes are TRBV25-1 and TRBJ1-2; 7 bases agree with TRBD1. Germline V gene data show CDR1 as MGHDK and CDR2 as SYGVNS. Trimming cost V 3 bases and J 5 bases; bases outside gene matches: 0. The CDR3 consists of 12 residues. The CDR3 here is CASSEGQYGYTF. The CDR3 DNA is TGTGCCAGCAGTGAGGGACAGTATGGCTACACCTTC.

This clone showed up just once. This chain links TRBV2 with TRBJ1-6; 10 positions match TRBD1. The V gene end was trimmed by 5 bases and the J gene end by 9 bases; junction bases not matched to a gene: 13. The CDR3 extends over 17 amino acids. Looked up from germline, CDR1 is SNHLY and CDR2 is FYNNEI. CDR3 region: CASSPTLDRGLGSPLHF. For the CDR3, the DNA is TGTGCCAGCAGTCCAACCCTAGACAGGGGGCTGGGTTCACCCCTCCACTTT.

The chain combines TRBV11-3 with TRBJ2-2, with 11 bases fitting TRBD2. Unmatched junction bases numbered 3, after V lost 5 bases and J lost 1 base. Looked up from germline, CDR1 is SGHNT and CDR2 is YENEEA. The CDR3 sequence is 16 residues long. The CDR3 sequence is CASSPTSGVNTGELFF. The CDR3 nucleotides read TGTGCCAGCAGCCCGACTAGCGGGGTGAACACCGGGGAGCTGTTTTTT.

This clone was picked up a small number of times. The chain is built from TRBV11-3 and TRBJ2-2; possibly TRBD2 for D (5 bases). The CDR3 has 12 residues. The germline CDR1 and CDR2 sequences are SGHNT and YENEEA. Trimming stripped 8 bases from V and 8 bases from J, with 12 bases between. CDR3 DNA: TGTGCCAGCGCCGGGATCGAAGGGGAGCTGTTTTTT. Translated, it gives CASAGIEGELFF.

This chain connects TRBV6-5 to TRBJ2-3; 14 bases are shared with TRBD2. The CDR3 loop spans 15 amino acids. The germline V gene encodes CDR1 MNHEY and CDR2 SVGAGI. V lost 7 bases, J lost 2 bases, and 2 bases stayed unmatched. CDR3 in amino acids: CASMTSGRATDTQYF. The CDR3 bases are TGTGCCAGCATGACTAGCGGGAGGGCCACAGATACGCAGTATTTT.

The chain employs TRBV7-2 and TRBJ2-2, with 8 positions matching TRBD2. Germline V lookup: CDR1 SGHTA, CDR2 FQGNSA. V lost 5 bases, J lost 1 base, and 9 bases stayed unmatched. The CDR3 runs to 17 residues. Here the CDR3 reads CASSPGGGRLNTGELFF. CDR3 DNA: TGTGCCAGCAGCCCCGGGGGGGGGCGCCTGAACACCGGGGAGCTGTTTTTT.

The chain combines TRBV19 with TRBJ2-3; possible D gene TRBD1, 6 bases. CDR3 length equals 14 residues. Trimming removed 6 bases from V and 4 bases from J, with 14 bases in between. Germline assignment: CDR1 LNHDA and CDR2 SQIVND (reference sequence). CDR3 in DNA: TGTGCCAGTAGGGCGGACAGAGGCGCAGATACGCAGTATTTT. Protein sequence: CASRADRGADTQYF.

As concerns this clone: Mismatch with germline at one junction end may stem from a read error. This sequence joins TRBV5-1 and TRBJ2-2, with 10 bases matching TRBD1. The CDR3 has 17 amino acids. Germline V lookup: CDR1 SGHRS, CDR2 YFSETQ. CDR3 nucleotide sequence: TGCGCCAGCAGCCCATTACCGGGACAGGGGAACGCCGGGGAGCTGTTTTTT. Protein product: CASSPLPGQGNAGELFF.

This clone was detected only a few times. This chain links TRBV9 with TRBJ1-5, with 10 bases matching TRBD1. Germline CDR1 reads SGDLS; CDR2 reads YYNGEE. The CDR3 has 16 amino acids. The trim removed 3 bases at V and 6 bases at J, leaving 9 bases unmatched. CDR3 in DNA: TGTGCCAGCAGCGCGGGGACAGGGGAAGTGGGTCAGCCCCAGCATTTT. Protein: CASSAGTGEVGQPQHF.

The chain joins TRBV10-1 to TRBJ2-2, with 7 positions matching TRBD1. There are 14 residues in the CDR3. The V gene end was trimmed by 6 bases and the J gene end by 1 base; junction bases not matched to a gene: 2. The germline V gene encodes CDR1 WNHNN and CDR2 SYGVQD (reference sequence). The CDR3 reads CASRRDRNTGELFF. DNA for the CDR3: TGCGCCAGCAGGAGGGACAGGAACACCGGGGAGCTGTTTTTT.

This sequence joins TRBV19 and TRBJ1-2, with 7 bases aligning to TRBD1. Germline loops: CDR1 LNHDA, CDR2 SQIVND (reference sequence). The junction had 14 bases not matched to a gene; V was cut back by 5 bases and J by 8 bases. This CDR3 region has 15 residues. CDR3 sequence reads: CASSPSKKGQYGYTF. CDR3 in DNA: TGTGCCAGTAGTCCCTCCAAGAAGGGACAGTACGGCTACACCTTC.

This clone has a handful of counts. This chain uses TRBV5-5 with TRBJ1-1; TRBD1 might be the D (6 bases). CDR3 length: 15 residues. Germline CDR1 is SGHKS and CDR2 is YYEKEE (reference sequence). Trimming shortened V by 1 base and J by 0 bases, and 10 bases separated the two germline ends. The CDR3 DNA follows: TGTGCCAGCAGCTTGTTGGCAGGGGTGAACACTGAAGCTTTCTTT. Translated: CASSLLAGVNTEAFF.

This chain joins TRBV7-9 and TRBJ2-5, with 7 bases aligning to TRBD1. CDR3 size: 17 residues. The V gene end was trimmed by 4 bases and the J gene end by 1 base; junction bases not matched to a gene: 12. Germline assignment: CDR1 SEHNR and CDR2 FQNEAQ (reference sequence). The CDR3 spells CASSSSNRGSFQETQYF. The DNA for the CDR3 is TGTGCCAGCAGCTCCTCAAACAGGGGATCGTTCCAAGAGACCCAGTACTTC.

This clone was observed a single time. The chain's CDR3 is CAISAGASYEQYF. CDR3 DNA: TGTGCCATCAGTGCTGGAGCTTCCTACGAGCAGTACTTC. V usage is TRBV10-3 and J usage is TRBJ2-7; D is unclear. The CDR3 contains 13 residues. V dropped 4 bases and J dropped 1 base, with 8 bases sitting between them. CDR1 and CDR2 (germline): ENHRY, SYGVKD.

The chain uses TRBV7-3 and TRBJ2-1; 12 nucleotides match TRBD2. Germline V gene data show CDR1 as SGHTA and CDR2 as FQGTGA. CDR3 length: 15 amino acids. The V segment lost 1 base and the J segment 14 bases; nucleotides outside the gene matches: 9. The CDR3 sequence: CASSLSPGLAGTEFF. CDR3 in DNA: TGTGCCAGCAGCTTAAGCCCCGGACTAGCGGGAACCGAGTTCTTC.

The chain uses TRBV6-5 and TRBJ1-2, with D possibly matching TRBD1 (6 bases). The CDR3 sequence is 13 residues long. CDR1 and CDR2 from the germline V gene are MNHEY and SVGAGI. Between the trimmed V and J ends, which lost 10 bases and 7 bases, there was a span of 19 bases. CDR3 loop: CATLNRDTGGYTF. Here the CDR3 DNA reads TGTGCCACCCTAAACAGGGATACGGGTGGCTACACCTTC.

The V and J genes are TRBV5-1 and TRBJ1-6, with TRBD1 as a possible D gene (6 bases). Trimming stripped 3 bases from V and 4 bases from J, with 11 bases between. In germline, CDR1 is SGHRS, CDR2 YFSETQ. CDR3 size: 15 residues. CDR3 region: CASSSQQGYNSPLHF. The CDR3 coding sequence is TGCGCCAGCAGCTCCCAACAGGGATATAATTCACCCCTCCACTTT.

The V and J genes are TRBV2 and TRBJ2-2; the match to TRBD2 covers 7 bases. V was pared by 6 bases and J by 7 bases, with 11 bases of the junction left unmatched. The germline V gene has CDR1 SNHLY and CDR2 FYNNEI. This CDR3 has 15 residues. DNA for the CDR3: TGTGCCAGCAGGGCCGGGACTACCCCCAACGGGGAGCTGTTTTTT. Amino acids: CASRAGTTPNGELFF.

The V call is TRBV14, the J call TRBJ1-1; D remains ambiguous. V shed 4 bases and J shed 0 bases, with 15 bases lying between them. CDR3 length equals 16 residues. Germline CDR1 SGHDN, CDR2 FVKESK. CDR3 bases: TGTGCCAGCAGCCCGCTACTCGGGGATATGAACACTGAAGCTTTCTTT. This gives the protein CASSPLLGDMNTEAFF.

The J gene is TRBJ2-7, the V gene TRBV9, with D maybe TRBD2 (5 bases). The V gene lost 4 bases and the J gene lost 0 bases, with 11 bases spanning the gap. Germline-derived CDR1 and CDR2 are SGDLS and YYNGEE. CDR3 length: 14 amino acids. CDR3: CASSLERFSYEQYF. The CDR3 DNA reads TGTGCCAGCAGCCTAGAGCGGTTCTCCTACGAGCAGTACTTC.